A selection of T cell receptor beta chains follows, all from one sample in a study of blood T cell repertoires in COVID-19. Sequencing used immunoSEQ multiplex PCR; TCRdb keeps in-frame clones, though not all of them. The data contain roughly 220,000 clones, roughly 88% of them singletons. Sequencing was done on a sample of PBMCs or T cells enriched from blood (not recorded which). These TCRs come from a woman aged 45-60 years with acute COVID-19. The CDR3 runs from the conserved cysteine through the conserved F or W. A D gene is named only where the DNA matches it firmly. The listing skips clone size in some rows; elsewhere it reads once, few, many or a size class.

- TRBJ1-1 TRBD1 TRBV19 CASSIGGRGLENTEAFF TGTGCCAGTAGTATAGGGGGCAGGGGGCTTGAGAACACTGAAGCTTTCTTT
- TRBJ1-5 - TRBV18 CASSPEYSNQPQHF TGTGCCAGCTCACCAGAGTATAGCAATCAGCCCCAGCATTTT
- TRBJ1-2 TRBD1 TRBV7-9 CASRPTGADYGYTF TGTGCCAGCAGGCCCACAGGGGCAGACTATGGCTACACCTTC
- TRBJ2-5 TRBD1 TRBV19 CASSIVPQGARETQYF TGTGCCAGTAGTATAGTACCGCAGGGGGCGCGAGAGACCCAGTACTTC
many TRBJ2-2 - TRBV2 CASTKGVRTGELFF TGTGCCAGCACTAAAGGGGTTAGAACCGGGGAGCTGTTTTTT
- TRBJ2-7 - TRBV6-6 CASSSTPSAHEQYF TGTGCCAGCAGTTCCACTCCTAGTGCTCACGAGCAGTACTTC
- TRBJ1-1 - TRBV9 CASSPQGAGNTEAFF TGTGCCAGCAGTCCCCAAGGGGCCGGGAACACTGAAGCTTTCTTT
- TRBJ2-3 TRBD1 TRBV5-5 CASSLVAGGTDTQYF TGTGCCAGCAGCTTGGTGGCAGGGGGTACAGATACGCAGTATTTT
- TRBJ2-2 - TRBV6-5 CASSYPNRAGTGELFF TGTGCCAGCAGTTACCCTAACAGGGCCGGCACCGGGGAGCTGTTTTTT
- TRBJ2-1 - TRBV12-3/TRBV12-4 CASAGVEGNEQFF TGTGCCAGCGCAGGGGTTGAGGGCAATGAGCAGTTCTTC
- TRBJ2-7 - TRBV3-1/TRBV3-2 CASSRGRRGRHYEQYF TGTGCCAGCAGCCGAGGGAGGAGGGGAAGACACTACGAGCAGTACTTC
- TRBJ1-2 - TRBV30 CAWNTGYGYTF TGTGCCTGGAATACAGGGTATGGCTACACCTTC
- TRBJ1-4 - TRBV5-1 CASSFQGEKLFF TGCGCCAGCAGCTTCCAGGGAGAAAAACTGTTTTTT
- TRBJ2-7 - TRBV9 CASSPLGGESSYEQYF TGTGCCAGCAGCCCCCTCGGCGGAGAGAGCTCCTACGAGCAGTACTTC
- TRBJ2-1 TRBD1 TRBV27 CASTRQGFYNEQFF TGTGCCAGCACCCGACAGGGTTTCTACAATGAGCAGTTCTTC
- TRBJ2-7 TRBD1 TRBV10-3 CASGWGQGRVYEQYF TGTGCCTCGGGGTGGGGACAGGGAAGGGTCTACGAGCAGTACTTC
- TRBJ2-3 - TRBV7-2 CASSFPGRADTQYF TGTGCCAGCAGCTTCCCCGGTCGAGCAGATACGCAGTATTTT
- TRBJ2-5 - TRBV2 CASSPQAGRQETQYF TGTGCCAGCAGCCCTCAGGCAGGTAGACAAGAGACCCAGTACTTC
- TRBJ2-3 - TRBV29-1 CSVEWAFFTDTQYF TGCAGCGTTGAATGGGCCTTCTTCACAGATACGCAGTATTTT
- TRBJ2-7 - TRBV2 CASSEDSINSYEQYF TGTGCCAGCAGTGAAGACAGCATAAACTCCTACGAGCAGTACTTC